This T cell receptor (beta chain) was identified in a study (dated by TCRdb to the mid-2010s). With regard to the full study: The study investigated the origins of HIV persistence in individuals who naturally controlled HIV infection.

V and J are truncated by 4 bases and 5 bases respectively, leaving an intervening sequence of 12 bases. According to the germline V gene, CDR1 reads SGDLS and CDR2 reads YYNGEE. The CDR3 runs 13 residues from the cysteine to the phenylalanine. The DNA shown is the 39-base CDR3, in frame from base 1. This clonotype is classified as medium-sized (0.01 to 0.1%). What antigen it recognizes has not been identified. The input lacks base qualities; no much larger clone sits a single base away. Library creation used 5' RACE. The run used an Illumina HiSeq 2000. TCRdb reanalyzed the raw reads on its own, using fastp at Q25 for trimming and MiXCR for clone calling, and kept in-frame beta chains. CDR3 protein sequences are deduplicated, and each keeps its most common genes and DNA. The sample data list thousands of distinct CDR3 sequences, and 6.5% to 7% of these were observed just once. The top ten clones comprise approximately 6.5% of the sample.

The V and J genes are TRBV9 and TRBJ1-1, with the D gene too uncertain to name. Sequencing was carried out using total memory T cells from blood PBMCs. The sample's cell subset or site label is to be understood as: transitional memory CD4+ T cells. The receptor's source is a female donor with HIV. For the CDR3, the sequence is CASSLAPRTEAFF. In nucleotide form, the sequence is TGTGCCAGCAGCTTAGCCCCTAGGACTGAAGCTTTCTTT.